This T cell receptor (beta chain) was sequenced for a study of T-cell reconstitution after alpha-beta-depleted transplantation in children. The study, taken as a whole, reports: By one year post-transplant, T-cell counts and diversity largely arose from T cells that were newly produced. Surviving recipient cells, namely T cells and thymic progenitors, were the source of high day-60 TCRbeta diversity in some patients. Several hundred rapidly expanded clones from non-depleted graft cells reportedly supplied alpha-beta T cells about two months post-transplant.

The CDR3 is 16 amino acids. Germline V gives CDR1 SGHRS, CDR2 YFSETQ. The V end lost 0 bases, the J end lost 1 base, and 8 bases lay between the germline ends. At least ten counts were recorded for this clonotype. Its antigen is undetermined. Researchers prepared the TCRbeta library using unique molecular identifiers, the study reports. TCRdb reprocessed the PCR reads via MiXCR and lists one record per CDR3 protein. The table lists roughly 300,000 distinct CDR3 sequences, around a tenth of them singletons, with about 20% in the top ten. The sequencing here drew on peripheral blood, taken 180 days after TCRalphabeta/CD19-depleted stem cell transplant. The receptor was derived from a male patient under 10 years old who had a stem cell transplant for chronic granulomatous disease, so the T cells may come from the graft donor. This chain joins TRBV5-1 and TRBJ2-6; D uncertain. In DNA, the CDR3 is TGCGCCAGCAGCTTGGACAGTATGTCTGGGGCCAACGTCCTGACTTTC. Its protein product is CASSLDSMSGANVLTF.